The sequence of this TCR beta chain was determined in a study of OX40 agonist ivuxolimab in advanced cancers. Study-wide results and caveats: Low normalized T-cell clonal expansion was additionally recorded for some nonresponders. Compared with others, partial responders at 0.1-3.0 mg/kg displayed clonal expansion among the lowest. Clones of CD4+ and CD8+ blood T cells grew by week 6 at doses of 0.1 to 3.0 mg/kg. Expanded peripheral T cell antigen specificity was not determined.

Points on this clone: Its antigen is currently unknown.

Trimming at V came to 4 bases and at J to 12 bases, leaving 7 bases not matched to a gene. In germline, CDR1 is SGHDT, CDR2 YYEEEE. This CDR3 comprises 12 residues. Produced via immunoSEQ multiplex PCR; TCRdb's table is partial and in-frame only. The sample lists about 48,000 clones; more than 85% were seen once. The sample here was CD4+ or CD8+ T cells sorted from blood, taken in a trial of the OX40 agonist ivuxolimab. The chain carries TRBV5-6 and TRBJ2-1, with 7 bases lining up with TRBD1. The sequence came from an adult with an advanced solid tumor such as melanoma, head and neck, liver or kidney cancer. Here the CDR3 reads CASSPLQGRQFF. Written as DNA, the CDR3 is TGTGCCAGCAGCCCCTTACAGGGGAGGCAGTTCTTC. Combining the CDR3 with reference TRBV5-6 and TRBJ2-1 gives the whole variable domain DAGVTQSPTHLIKTRGQQVTLRCSPKSGHDTVSWYQQALGQGPQFIFQYYEEEERQRGNFPDRFSGHQFPNYSSELNVNALLLGDSALYLCASSPLQGRQFFGPGTRLTVL.